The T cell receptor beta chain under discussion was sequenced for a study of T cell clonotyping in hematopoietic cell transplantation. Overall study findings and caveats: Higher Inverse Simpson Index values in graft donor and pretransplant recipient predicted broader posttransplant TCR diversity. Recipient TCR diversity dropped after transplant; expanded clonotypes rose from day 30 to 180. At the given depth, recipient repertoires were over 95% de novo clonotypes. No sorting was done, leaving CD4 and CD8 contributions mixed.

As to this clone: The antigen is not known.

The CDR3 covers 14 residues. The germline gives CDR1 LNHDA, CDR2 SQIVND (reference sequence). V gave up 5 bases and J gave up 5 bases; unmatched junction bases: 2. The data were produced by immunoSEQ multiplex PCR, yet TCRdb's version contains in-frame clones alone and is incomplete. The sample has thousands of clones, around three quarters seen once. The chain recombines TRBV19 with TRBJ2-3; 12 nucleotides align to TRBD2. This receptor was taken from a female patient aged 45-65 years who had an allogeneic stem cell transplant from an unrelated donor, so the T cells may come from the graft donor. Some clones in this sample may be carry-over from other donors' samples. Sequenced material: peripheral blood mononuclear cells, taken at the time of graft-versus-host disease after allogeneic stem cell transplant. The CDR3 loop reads CASSRTSGVDTQYF. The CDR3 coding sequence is TGTGCCAGTAGTCGGACTAGCGGGGTAGATACGCAGTATTTT.